Listed below are T cell receptor beta chains from one sample, sequenced in a study of blood T cells in healthy people across ages. TCRdb re-called the 5' RACE reads with MiXCR, one entry per CDR3 protein. The sample shows about 1.5 million distinct CDR3 sequences, approximately 42% of them seen only once. The specimen sequenced was blood. The source of these receptors is a woman aged 18-29 years in good health. CDR3s include the opening cysteine and the closing phenylalanine or tryptophan. A D gene is named only where the DNA matches it firmly. A row's size may be missing; if present it is once, few, many or a size class.

clone_size j_call d_call v_call cdr3_nt cdr3_aa
NA TRBJ1-2 TRBD1 TRBV27 TGTGCCAGCAGTTTATCGACAGGGACCTATGGCCACACCTTC CASSLSTGTYGHTF
few TRBJ2-7 NA TRBV6-2/TRBV6-3 TGTGCCAGCAGTTACTCGGTGGGTTCGTCCGAGCAGTACTTC CASSYSVGSSEQYF
NA TRBJ1-6 NA TRBV9 TGTGCCAGCAGCGTAGTCGATAATTCACCCCTCCACTTT CASSVVDNSPLHF
NA TRBJ1-6 NA TRBV7-9 TGTGCCAGCAGCTTAGCCCTAATACAGACTGCGGGAAATTCACCCCTCCACTTT CASSLALIQTAGNSPLHF
NA TRBJ1-1 NA TRBV2 TGTGCCAGCAGTGTACAGTCCACTGAAGCTTTCTTT CASSVQSTEAFF
NA TRBJ1-5 NA TRBV27 TGTGCCAGCAGTTTAGCAGGGTGGTTCGATCAGCCCCAGCATTTT CASSLAGWFDQPQHF
NA TRBJ2-1 NA TRBV2 TGTGCCAGCAGTGAAGCGCGTCTAGTGGGAAGTGAGCAGTTCTTC CASSEARLVGSEQFF
NA TRBJ2-4 TRBD2 TRBV7-9 TGTGCCAGCAGCCCGGGAGCGGGGGCTGACATTCAGTACTTC CASSPGAGADIQYF
NA TRBJ2-2 NA TRBV12-3/TRBV12-4 TGTGCCAGCAGTCCCCTAATTCCCGGGGAGCTGTTTTTT CASSPLIPGELFF
NA TRBJ1-1 TRBD1 TRBV5-5 TGTGCCAGCAGCGGGACAGGGTACACTGAAGCTTTCTTT CASSGTGYTEAFF
NA TRBJ2-4 NA TRBV9 TGTGCCAGCAGCCCCCCGAGAGGCAACAATGAGCAGTACTTC CASSPPRGNNEQYF
NA TRBJ1-2 NA TRBV2 TGTGCCAGCAGTGTCATAAGGAGTAACTATGGCTACACCTTC CASSVIRSNYGYTF
few TRBJ2-1 NA TRBV7-2 TGTGCCAGCAGCTCCTATGGGACATCTTACAATGAGCAGTTCTTC CASSSYGTSYNEQFF
NA TRBJ2-3 TRBD1 TRBV7-3 TGTGCCAGCAGGGGGAACAGGGGGGGCACAGATACGCAGTATTTT CASRGNRGGTDTQYF
few TRBJ2-3 NA TRBV3-1 TGTGCCAGCAGCCAAATAGAGCCTACAGATACGCAGTATTTT CASSQIEPTDTQYF
few TRBJ2-1 NA TRBV6-5 TGTGCCAGCAGTTATGGAAAAGGGACTTTTACCTACAATGAGCAGTTCTTC CASSYGKGTFTYNEQFF
NA TRBJ2-3 NA TRBV5-1 TGCGCCAGCAGCTTGGCTCGGACGCAGGGAGATACGCAGTATTTT CASSLARTQGDTQYF
few TRBJ1-2 NA TRBV6-5 TGTGCCAGCAGTTACGATGCCCAGCCAAATGGCTACACCTTC CASSYDAQPNGYTF
NA TRBJ2-7 NA TRBV20-1 TGCAGCTCGACCGGGACTCACCCACCCGAGCAGTACTTC CSSTGTHPPEQYF
NA TRBJ2-5 TRBD2 TRBV20-1 TGCAGTGCAAAGAGCGGGGTGAGGGAGCAGTACTTC CSAKSGVREQYF
NA TRBJ1-5 NA TRBV2 TGTGCCAGCAGATCGGACAGCCTCCAGCCCCAGCATTTT CASRSDSLQPQHF
NA TRBJ2-1 TRBD2 TRBV5-1 TGCGCCAGCAGCGTTAGCGGGAGGGAGTTGGTGCAGTTCTTC CASSVSGRELVQFF
NA TRBJ2-3 NA TRBV9 TGTGCCAGCAGCGTAGTAGGGGAGACAGATACGCAGTATTTT CASSVVGETDTQYF
NA TRBJ1-2 NA TRBV5-1 TGCGCCAGCAGTGCAGGGGACTATGGCTACACCTTC CASSAGDYGYTF
NA TRBJ2-3 TRBD1 TRBV6-1 TGTGCCAGCAGCCAGCCCCGGACAGGGAGCACAGATACGCAGTATTTT CASSQPRTGSTDTQYF
few TRBJ2-1 NA TRBV7-9 TGTGCCAGCAGCCCGTCCAAGAGGTACGGGAGTGAGCAGTTCTTC CASSPSKRYGSEQFF
few TRBJ1-5 NA TRBV10-3 TGTGCCATCAGTGAGGGCGGGACACGCCAGGGATATAGCAATCAGCCCCAGCATTTT CAISEGGTRQGYSNQPQHF
many TRBJ1-2 NA TRBV10-3 TGTGCCATCAGTGGAGGTACTAACTATGGCTACACCTTC CAISGGTNYGYTF
few TRBJ1-4 NA TRBV20-1 TGCAGTGCTAGGGGGGATCTGGTTAAGGAAAAACTGTTTTTT CSARGDLVKEKLFF
few TRBJ2-1 NA TRBV7-2 TGTGCCAGCAGCTTAAGTGGTCATGAGCAGTTCTTC CASSLSGHEQFF
NA TRBJ2-1 TRBD2 TRBV5-6 TGTGACAGCAGTATAAGAAGCGGGGGCCTCTACAATGAGCAGTTCTTC CDSSIRSGGLYNEQFF
NA TRBJ1-1 NA TRBV5-1 TGCGCCAGCAGCTTGGGTCAGACCCCTACTGAAGCTTTCTTT CASSLGQTPTEAFF
NA TRBJ1-6 NA TRBV7-9 TGTGCCAGCAGCCTAAACGCAGTCTATTCACCCCTCCACTTT CASSLNAVYSPLHF
few TRBJ2-7 NA TRBV7-7 TGTGCCAGCAGCGAAGGGGTGCGCGACGAGCAGTACTTC CASSEGVRDEQYF
NA TRBJ2-3 NA TRBV12-3/TRBV12-4 TGTGCCAGCAGCCCCGGGGTAAGAACAGATACGCAATATTTT CASSPGVRTDTQYF
NA TRBJ2-3 TRBD2 TRBV6-5 TGTGCCAGCAGTTCCGAGGAGCGGGGAATCACAGATACGCAGTATTTT CASSSEERGITDTQYF
NA TRBJ1-3 NA TRBV4-1 TGCGCCAGCAGCCAAGTTAGTCCAGGGCCTGGAAACACCATATATTTT CASSQVSPGPGNTIYF
NA TRBJ2-7 NA TRBV2 TGTGCCAGCATCCCCGAGGACCAATTATCCTACGAGCAGTACTTC CASIPEDQLSYEQYF
NA TRBJ1-4 TRBD1 TRBV29-1 TGCAGCGTTGAAGTGGGACAGGGCCGAGAAAAACTGTTTTTT CSVEVGQGREKLFF
once TRBJ2-1 NA TRBV7-9 TGTGCCAGCAGCTTAGTAGAGCCCTCCTACAATGAGCAGTTCTTC CASSLVEPSYNEQFF
NA TRBJ2-1 NA TRBV18 TGTGCCAGCTCACCGGGACCGCTCGGCAGGAATGAGCAGTTCTTC CASSPGPLGRNEQFF
NA TRBJ1-4 NA TRBV6-2/TRBV6-3 TGTGCCAGCAGGATAGGTCCGGGGGGACTGTTTTTT CASRIGPGGLFF
NA TRBJ1-2 NA TRBV5-1 TGCGCCAGCAGCTCCGGGGCCGGGTTGGCCTATGGCCACACCTTC CASSSGAGLAYGHTF
NA TRBJ2-7 TRBD1 TRBV5-6 TGTGCCAGCAGCTTGGGCCCCGGGACAGTCTCCTACGAGCAGTACTTC CASSLGPGTVSYEQYF
few TRBJ2-7 NA TRBV15 TGTGCCACCAGCCTAGGACCGGGAATTAGTTTCGATGAGCAGTACTTC CATSLGPGISFDEQYF
NA TRBJ2-3 NA TRBV28 TGTGCCAGCAGTTTATTCGAGGGTGGTACGGCGGACACAGATACGCAGTATTTT CASSLFEGGTADTDTQYF
few TRBJ1-5 NA TRBV20-1 TGCAGTGCTAGACCTGGGAACAATCAGCCCCAGCATTTT CSARPGNNQPQHF
NA TRBJ2-3 TRBD2 TRBV3-1 TGTGCCAGCAAAGCGGGAGGGCCGTCCAAAGATACGCAGTATTTT CASKAGGPSKDTQYF
NA TRBJ2-3 NA TRBV5-1 TGCGCCAGCATCCAGGGAAGAAGTGGTGGAGATACGCAGTATTTT CASIQGRSGGDTQYF
NA TRBJ2-1 TRBD2 TRBV6-1 TGTGCCAGCAGTGAACATAGCGGGTCCTGGAATGAGCAGTTCTTC CASSEHSGSWNEQFF
NA TRBJ2-7 NA TRBV2 TGTGCCAGCAGCCTTACAGGGAATACCTACGAGCAGTACTTC CASSLTGNTYEQYF
NA TRBJ1-5 NA TRBV5-1 TGCGCCAGCAGCTTACAGGGCACCAACAATCAGCCCCAGCATTTT CASSLQGTNNQPQHF
few TRBJ2-5 TRBD2 TRBV20-1 TGCAGTGCTAATAGCGGGGGGCAGGAGACCCAGTACTTC CSANSGGQETQYF
few TRBJ2-7 NA TRBV7-9 TGTGCCAGCAGCGCGGCAGCAGGGCCCTACGAGCAGTACTTC CASSAAAGPYEQYF